This T cell receptor (beta chain) emerged from a study of blood T cell repertoires in COVID-19 (TCRdb year 2020). About the study as a whole: Collaborator samples came from the United States, Italy and Spain and covered acute and convalescent phases of COVID-19. The material from the prospective study consisted of cDNA or gDNA derived from T cells, B-cell-depleted T cells, or PBMCs. Subjects who had been exposed to COVID-19, were actively infected with it, or had recovered from it provided the deeply sampled blood TCRbeta repertoires that made up the dataset. The repertoires were released in a freely available public database meant as a resource for research on the immune response to SARS-CoV-2. The samples were drawn from two sources: the first 160 participants of the ongoing ImmuneRACE study, and 950 to 1,500 subjects contributed by 6 global collaborators. Nearly every sample came with metadata listing a de-identified subject ID, COVID-19 status, age in years and sex. Where available, HLA class I and class II types were taken from metadata supplied by the sample provider and were not determined by assay-based typing.

TCRbeta CDR3 regions were amplified from genomic DNA using the immunoSEQ Assay, a bias-controlled multiplex PCR. Per the authors' processing: Within the assay, amplification of reference gene primers was used to estimate how many nucleated cells each sample contained. To quantify the absolute abundance of each unique TCRbeta CDR3 rearrangement, sequence reads were collapsed and filtered. For each sample, productive Simpson clonality was calculated as the square root of Simpson's diversity index over productive rearrangements. Here the immuneACCESS table is served through TCRdb, limited to in-frame sequences with V and J called. Missing clones are a known gap in these copies; in checked studies unresolved V genes cover under half, and the rest lacks a known reason. V, J and clone size derive from that table, while D and trimming were established from the DNA sequence. This sample holds approximately 96,000 clones; 85% to 90% were observed only once. The ten largest clones take up around 3.9% of the sample.

At one collaborating source in Seattle, patients were enrolled during active infection and were followed longitudinally through the course of disease. Collaborating institutions collected whole blood in K2EDTA tubes following their own protocols. For TCRbeta analysis, collaborator samples were shipped as frozen whole blood, as isolated PBMCs, or as DNA extracted from either sample type. On the study overall, not on this receptor specifically: How much clinical and demographic metadata was included differed by source and by participant, and the metadata was provided uncurated.

In regard to this clone: Its antigen specificity is not known. There are no base qualities to consult, and no much larger clone falls within one base.

From V the trimming removes 3 bases and from J it removes 4 bases, while the gene matches leave 7 bases of the junction unaccounted for. CDR1 and CDR2, per the germline V gene (reference sequence), are SEHNR and FQNEAQ. The CDR3 starts with the cysteine, ends with the phenylalanine, and has 17 residues. The read is trimmed to its CDR3 DNA, 51 bases read in frame from base 1. The TCR was taken from a human donor with COVID-19, enrolled during active disease. The donor label of this sample is uncertain. The chain uses TRBV7-9 and TRBJ2-2, with 11 junctional bases fitting TRBD2. The sequenced material came from peripheral blood. The CDR3 region reads CASSFPTSGGVTGELFF. The nucleotide sequence is TGTGCCAGCAGCTTCCCTACTAGCGGGGGCGTCACCGGGGAGCTGTTTTTT.